This entry describes one T cell receptor (beta chain). The antigen remains undetermined. The entry originates in a study of cytomegalovirus exposure and HLA in healthy donors. Study-level findings and limits: V- and J-gene trimming in TCR beta was tied to a missense DCLRE1C variant by an analysis performed later.

CDR3 length: 11 residues. Germline V gene data show CDR1 as ENHRY and CDR2 as SYGVKD. The germline V and J ends were trimmed by 6 bases and 7 bases, with 9 bases remaining between them. Primers: 60 Vbeta forward and 13 Jbeta reverse. Method: immunoSEQ multiplex PCR; TCRdb's copy keeps in-frame clones and lacks some. This sample has 85,000 to 100,000 clones; approximately 71% occur once, and the top ten carry around 2.5%. V gene TRBV10-3 combines with J gene TRBJ1-1, with a tentative D call TRBD1 (5 bases). The sequencing sample was made of PBMCs. This receptor was obtained from a man in his forties or fifties in good health and CMV-seronegative. The DNA for the CDR3 is TGTGCCATCAGAGGGACTTTTGAAGCTTTCTTT. As protein: CAIRGTFEAFF.